Sequencing of this TCR beta chain was carried out in a study of control samples from healthy donors and cancer patients (dated by TCRdb to 2019 to 2021). In the germline V gene (reference sequence), CDR1 corresponds to SGHNT and CDR2 to YYREEE. The CDR3 runs 14 amino acids, cysteine and phenylalanine included. Only the CDR3 DNA stays, 42 bases, in frame from base 1. Compared with germline, V lacks 4 bases and J lacks 9 bases; bases without a gene match: 8. The library was built by means of the immunoSEQ multiplex PCR assay. This is the immuneACCESS table as TCRdb keeps it, with only in-frame sequences that have V and J called. A part of the clones is gone; compared with another copy, unresolved V genes explain less than half, and the rest is unexplained. This sample holds about 84,000 clones; approximately 82% were observed only once. The biggest ten clones account for around a tenth of the sample.

Concerning this clone: The clone's antigen remains unknown. No per-base quality is available; no much larger clone lies one base away.

Recombination joined TRBV5-4 with TRBJ2-1; 9 of the junction bases match TRBD1. The source is a man between 60 and 70 years old with head and neck cancer. Source material: PBMCs. The nucleotide sequence reads TGTGCCAGCAGCCCGTCGGGGACAGGGAGTGAGCAGTTCTTC. Its translation is CASSPSGTGSEQFF.